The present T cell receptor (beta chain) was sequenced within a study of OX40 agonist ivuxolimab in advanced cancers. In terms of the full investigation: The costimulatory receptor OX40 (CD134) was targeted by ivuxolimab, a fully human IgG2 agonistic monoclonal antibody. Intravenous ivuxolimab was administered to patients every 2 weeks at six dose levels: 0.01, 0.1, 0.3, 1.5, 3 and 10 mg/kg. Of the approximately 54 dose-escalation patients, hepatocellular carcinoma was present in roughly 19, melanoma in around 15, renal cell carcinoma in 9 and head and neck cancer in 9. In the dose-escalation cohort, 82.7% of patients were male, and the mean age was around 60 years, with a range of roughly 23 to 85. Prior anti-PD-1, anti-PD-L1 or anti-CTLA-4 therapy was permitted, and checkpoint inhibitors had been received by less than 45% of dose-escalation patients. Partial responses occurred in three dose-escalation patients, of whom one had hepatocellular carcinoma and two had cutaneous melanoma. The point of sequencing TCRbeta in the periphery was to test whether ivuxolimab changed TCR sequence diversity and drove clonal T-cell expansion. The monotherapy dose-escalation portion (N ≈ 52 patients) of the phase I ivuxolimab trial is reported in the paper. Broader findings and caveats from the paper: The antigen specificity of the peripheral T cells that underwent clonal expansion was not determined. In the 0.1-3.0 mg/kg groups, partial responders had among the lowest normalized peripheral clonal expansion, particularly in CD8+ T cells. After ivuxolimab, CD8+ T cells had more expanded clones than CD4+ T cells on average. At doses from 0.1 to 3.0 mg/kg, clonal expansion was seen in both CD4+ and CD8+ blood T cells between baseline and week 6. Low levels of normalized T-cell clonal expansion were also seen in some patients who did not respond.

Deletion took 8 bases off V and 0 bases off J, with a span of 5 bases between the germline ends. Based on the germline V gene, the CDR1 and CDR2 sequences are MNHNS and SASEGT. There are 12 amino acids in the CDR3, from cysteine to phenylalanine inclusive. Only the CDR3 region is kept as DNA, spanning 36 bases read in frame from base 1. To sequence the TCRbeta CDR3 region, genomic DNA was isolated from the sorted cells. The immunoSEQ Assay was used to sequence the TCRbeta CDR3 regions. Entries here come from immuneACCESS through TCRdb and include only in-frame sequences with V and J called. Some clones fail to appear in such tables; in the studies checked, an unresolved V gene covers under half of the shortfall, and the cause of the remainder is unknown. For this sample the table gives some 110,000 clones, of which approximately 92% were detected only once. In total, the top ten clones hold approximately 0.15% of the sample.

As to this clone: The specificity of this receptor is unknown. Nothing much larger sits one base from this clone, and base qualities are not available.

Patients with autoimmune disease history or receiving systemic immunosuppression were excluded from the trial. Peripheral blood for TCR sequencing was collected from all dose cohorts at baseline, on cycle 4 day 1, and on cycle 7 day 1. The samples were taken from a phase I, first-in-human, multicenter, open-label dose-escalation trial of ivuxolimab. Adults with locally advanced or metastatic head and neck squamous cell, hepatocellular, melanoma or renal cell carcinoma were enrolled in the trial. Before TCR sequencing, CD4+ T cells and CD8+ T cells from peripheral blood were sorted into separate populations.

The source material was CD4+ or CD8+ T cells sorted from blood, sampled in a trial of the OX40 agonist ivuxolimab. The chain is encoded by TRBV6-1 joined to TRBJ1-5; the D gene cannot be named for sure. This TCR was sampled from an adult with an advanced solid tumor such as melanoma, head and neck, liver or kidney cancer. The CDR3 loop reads CASEISNQPQHF. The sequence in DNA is TGTGCCAGCGAGATTAGCAATCAGCCCCAGCATTTT.